This T cell receptor beta chain was obtained from a study of blood T cells in healthy people across ages. Study at large: Template switching retrieved approximately one barcoded beta molecule for each two T cells.

V lost 4 bases to trimming and J lost 1 base; unmatched junction nucleotides: 13. CDR3 size: 20 residues. Germline values: CDR1 SEHNR, CDR2 FQNEAQ (reference sequence). Together with a sample-barcoded 5' primer, a J-beta primer mix was included in a second PCR lasting roughly 7 to 11 cycles. MiXCR was run by TCRdb on the 5' RACE reads, yielding one entry per CDR3 protein. Here the sample spans some 800,000 distinct CDR3 sequences, approximately 25% being singletons. The same sample was also used in a study of T cells of mothers and their children. Turning to that study: Per child, some 3 million TCR beta CDR3 reads were obtained, against over 9 million per mother.

The sequencing input was blood. V is TRBV7-9 and J is TRBJ2-6, with 10 bases matching TRBD1. The clonotype originates from a boy aged 5-17 years in good health. The DNA for the CDR3 is TGTGCCAGCAGCTCGACCCTTCGGGGACAGGGGCTTTCTGGGGCCAACGTCCTGACTTTC. Protein: CASSSTLRGQGLSGANVLTF. The full variable domain, with the rest looked up from reference TRBV7-9 and TRBJ2-6, is DTGVSQNPRHKITKRGQNVTFRCDPISEHNRLYWYRQTLGQGPEFLTYFQNEAQLEKSRLLSDRFSAERPKGSFSTLEIQRTEQGDSAMYLCASSSTLRGQGLSGANVLTFGAGSRLTVL.